This entry lists 10 T cell receptor beta chains sequenced from one sample in a study of cytomegalovirus exposure and HLA in healthy donors. 13 Jbeta primers and 60 Vbeta primers were used for the PCR. Sequencing was performed with immunoSEQ multiplex PCR; in TCRdb, only in-frame clones are kept and a portion is missing. The data show under 250,000 clones, about 86% seen once. The source material was PBMCs. The receptors shown here come from a woman between 55 and 75 years old in good health and CMV-seropositive.

The rearrangement joins TRBV6-5 to TRBJ2-3; 7 bases are shared with TRBD2. This CDR3 contains 14 residues. Germline V gene data show CDR1 as MNHEY and CDR2 as SVGAGI. V was pared by 6 bases and J by 2 bases, with 5 bases of the junction left unmatched. The CDR3 here is CASSPLAFTDTQYF. The CDR3, as DNA: TGTGCCAGCAGCCCACTAGCGTTCACAGATACGCAGTATTTT.

The chain joins TRBV28 to TRBJ1-2; no reliable D call. The length of the CDR3 is 12 residues. V lost 2 bases to trimming and J lost 7 bases, with 8 bases between them. The germline V gene encodes CDR1 MDHEN and CDR2 SYDVKM. The CDR3 DNA reads TGTGCCAGCAGTTTACTTTCGGTTGGCTACACCTTC. It specifies CASSLLSVGYTF.

This chain joins TRBV9 and TRBJ1-2; 8 bases agree with TRBD1. The trim removed 3 bases at V and 6 bases at J, leaving 10 bases unmatched. The germline V gene has CDR1 SGDLS and CDR2 YYNGEE. The CDR3 spans 15 residues. CDR3 coding DNA: TGTGCCAGCAGCGGACCGGACAGGGTAATCAATGGCTACACCTTC. As protein: CASSGPDRVINGYTF.

This chain connects TRBV5-1 to TRBJ2-5; D is undetermined. The CDR3 is 13 residues long. V lost 0 bases, J lost 5 bases, and 8 bases lay in between. Germline CDR1 reads SGHRS; CDR2 reads YFSETQ. The CDR3 is CASSLGDTETQYF. The CDR3 nucleotides are TGCGCCAGCAGCTTGGGAGACACCGAGACCCAGTACTTC. The full variable domain, in which reference TRBV5-1 and TRBJ2-5 provide the parts outside the CDR3, is KAGVTQTPRYLIKTRGQQVTLSCSPISGHRSVSWYQQTPGQGLQFLFEYFSETQRNKGNFPGRFSGRQFSNSRSEMNVSTLELGDSALYLCASSLGDTETQYFGPGTRLLVL.

The V and J genes are TRBV2 and TRBJ2-7; TRBD1 is a possible D gene (5 bases). Germline values: CDR1 SNHLY, CDR2 FYNNEI. Trimming removed 7 bases at V and 6 bases at J, with 13 bases between. The CDR3 consists of 12 residues. The CDR3 is CASNPREGEQYF. The CDR3 nucleotides read TGTGCCAGCAATCCCAGGGAAGGCGAGCAGTACTTC. Full variable domain (rest looked up from reference TRBV2 and TRBJ2-7): EPEVTQTPSHQVTQMGQEVILRCVPISNHLYFYWYRQILGQKVEFLVSFYNNEISEKSEIFDDQFSVERPDGSNFTLKIRSTKLEDSAMYFCASNPREGEQYFGPGTRLTVT.

The V call is TRBV10-3, the J call TRBJ2-5; 10 bases are shared with TRBD2. The CDR3 is 16 residues long. V lost 4 bases, J lost 5 bases, and 10 bases stayed unmatched. From germline, CDR1 is ENHRY and CDR2 SYGVKD. The CDR3 protein is CAISADRLAGVETQYF. DNA of the CDR3: TGTGCCATCAGTGCAGACAGGCTAGCGGGAGTTGAGACCCAGTACTTC.

The chain employs TRBV28 and TRBJ2-2; 7 bases fit TRBD2. The CDR3 has 14 residues. CDR1 is MDHEN, CDR2 SYDVKM, per germline. Trimming took 7 bases from V and 4 from J; bases not matched to a gene: 6. CDR3 DNA sequence: TGTGCCAGCATCAGGACTAGAGCCACCGGGGAGCTGTTTTTT. As protein: CASIRTRATGELFF.

This chain links TRBV2 with TRBJ2-5; possibly TRBD2 for D (5 bases). Trimming left V 2 bases short and J 1 base short, with 8 bases between. Germline V gene lookup returns CDR1 SNHLY and CDR2 FYNNEI. This CDR3 is built from 14 residues. The CDR3 DNA sequence: TGTGCCAGCAGTGAAAACAGCGGCCAAGAGACCCAGTACTTC. It specifies CASSENSGQETQYF.

This chain links TRBV11-2 with TRBJ1-2; TRBD1 might be the D (5 bases). CDR3 length equals 16 residues. Trimming shortened V by 0 bases and J by 1 base, and 12 bases separated the two germline ends. Germline CDR1 SGHAT, CDR2 FQNNGV. The CDR3, as DNA: TGTGCCAGCAGCTTAGATATTTCAGGGCGTAACTATGGCTACACCTTC. It codes for CASSLDISGRNYGYTF.

J is TRBJ1-1 and V is TRBV2; 8 bases are a match to TRBD1. Germline CDR1 reads SNHLY; CDR2 reads FYNNEI. V shed 1 base, J shed 2 bases, and the junction held 3 bases outside the gene matches. The CDR3 contains 15 residues. Written as DNA, the CDR3 is TGTGCCAGCAGTGAAGGGGACAGGCATAACACTGAAGCTTTCTTT. Translation: CASSEGDRHNTEAFF.